This T cell receptor beta chain is from a study of Graves' ophthalmopathy and Graves' hyperthyroidism. In this sample, this clonotype turned up a few times. The antigen remains unidentified. Cases classed as stable hyperthyroidism had no ophthalmopathy within 18 months of follow-up. The authors enrolled newly diagnosed hyperthyroidism patients aged 18 to 65 with under 2 months' duration. Patients with other autoimmune diseases, uncontrolled infections, pregnancy or lactation were excluded. CDR3 regions of TCR beta were amplified from RNA transcripts. A first-round RT-PCR used HTBI primers, followed by a second-round multiplex PCR. Using its own MiXCR run on the multiplex PCR reads, TCRdb lists one record per CDR3 protein. This sample has roughly 420,000 distinct CDR3 sequences, with approximately 21% found just once. Study-level points and caveats: Forecasting of ophthalmopathy progression by the model achieved over 55% sensitivity and approximately 72% specificity.

The CDR3 loop spans 17 amino acids. Germline values: CDR1 SQVTM, CDR2 ANQGSEA. V trimming: 2 bases; J trimming: 2 bases; junction bases outside the gene matches: 13. This receptor was obtained from a woman aged 18 to 35 with stable Graves' hyperthyroidism. The chain links TRBV29-1 to TRBJ2-7; 9 nucleotides match TRBD1. Specimen: peripheral blood. In nucleotides, the CDR3 is TGCAGCGTTGAATTTCCCGGGACAGGGAATGTGCCCTACGAGCAGTACTTC. This translates into CSVEFPGTGNVPYEQYF.